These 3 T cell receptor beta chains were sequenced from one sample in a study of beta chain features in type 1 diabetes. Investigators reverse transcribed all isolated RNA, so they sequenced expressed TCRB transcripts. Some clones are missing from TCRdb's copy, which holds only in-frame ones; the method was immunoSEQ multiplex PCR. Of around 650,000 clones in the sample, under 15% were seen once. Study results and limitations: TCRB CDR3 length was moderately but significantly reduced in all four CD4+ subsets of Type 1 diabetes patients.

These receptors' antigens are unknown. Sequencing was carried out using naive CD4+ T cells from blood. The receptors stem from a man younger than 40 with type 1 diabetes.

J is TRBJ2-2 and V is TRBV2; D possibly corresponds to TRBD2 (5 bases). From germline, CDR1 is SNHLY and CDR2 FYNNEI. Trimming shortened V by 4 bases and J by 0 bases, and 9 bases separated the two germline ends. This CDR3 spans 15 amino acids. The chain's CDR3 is CASSVQDSNTGELFF. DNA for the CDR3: TGTGCCAGCAGTGTTCAGGACTCGAACACCGGGGAGCTGTTTTTT.

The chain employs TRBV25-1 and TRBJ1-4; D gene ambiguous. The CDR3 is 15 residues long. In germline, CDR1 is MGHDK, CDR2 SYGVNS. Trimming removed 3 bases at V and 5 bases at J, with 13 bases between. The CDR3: CASSDSGRFNEKLFF. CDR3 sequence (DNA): TGTGCCAGCAGTGACTCCGGGAGGTTCAATGAAAAACTGTTTTTT.

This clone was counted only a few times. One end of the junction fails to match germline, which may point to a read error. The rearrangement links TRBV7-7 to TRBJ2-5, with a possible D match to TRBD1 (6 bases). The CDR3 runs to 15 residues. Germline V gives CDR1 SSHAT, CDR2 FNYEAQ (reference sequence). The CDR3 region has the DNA TGTGCTAGCAGCTTAGACGGCAGGGGAATCGAGACCCAGTACTTC. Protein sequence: CASSLDGRGIETQYF.